A single sample gave rise to the 15 T cell receptor beta chains below, sequenced in a study of Ad26.COV2.S vaccination and SARS-CoV-2 variants. Treatment reported: 19 received Ad26.COV2.S at low or high dose, single or two shots; five or six received placebo; per-sample allocation not given. All samples were drawn on day 63, counting from the first vaccine or placebo injection. The method was immunoSEQ multiplex PCR; TCRdb's version includes in-frame clones alone and lacks a portion of them. The sample includes about 350,000 clones, approximately 90% of them seen just once. Sample: peripheral blood, taken in a trial of Ad26.COV2.S vaccine versus placebo. The receptor set was obtained from a person aged 18-65 years who received the Ad26.COV2.S COVID-19 vaccine or a placebo.

The table lists this clone with many counts. This chain joins TRBV7-3 and TRBJ2-7, with 7 bases matching TRBD2. The CDR3 sequence is 13 residues long. The trim removed 8 bases at V and 4 bases at J, leaving 8 bases unmatched. Germline V gene data show CDR1 as SGHTA and CDR2 as FQGTGA. DNA for the CDR3: TGTGCCAGCGTCTGGGAGGGGCTATACGAGCAGTACTTC. It translates to CASVWEGLYEQYF.

The rearrangement links TRBV27 to TRBJ1-5; no clear D gene. Germline CDR1 MNHEY, CDR2 SMNVEV (reference sequence). The CDR3 runs to 16 residues. Trimming took off 8 bases at V and 0 bases at J, with 17 bases between the two ends. This CDR3 is CASRWTGLYSNQPQHF. CDR3 in DNA: TGTGCCAGCCGATGGACGGGCCTATATAGCAATCAGCCCCAGCATTTT.

This clone was seen once. This chain's CDR3 is CASSPRDSQETQYF. Written as DNA, the CDR3 is TGTGCCAGCAGCCCACGGGACAGCCAAGAGACCCAGTACTTC. V is TRBV5-4 and J is TRBJ2-5; the match to TRBD1 covers 7 bases. V was pared by 4 bases and J by 1 base, with 4 bases of the junction left unmatched. This CDR3 contains 14 residues. The germline V gene has CDR1 SGHNT and CDR2 YYREEE (reference sequence).

V gene TRBV2 combines with J gene TRBJ2-7; possibly TRBD2 for D (7 bases). CDR3 length: 14 amino acids. Trimming left V 6 bases short and J 4 bases short, with 16 bases between. Per the germline V gene, CDR1 is SNHLY and CDR2 is FYNNEI. The CDR3 coding sequence is TGTGCCAGCAGAGGACAGCGGGGAAAGTACGAGCAGTACTTC. Its protein is CASRGQRGKYEQYF.

This rearrangement joins TRBV11-3 to TRBJ2-1; possible D gene TRBD1, 5 bases. The V gene lost 0 bases and the J gene lost 9 bases, with 9 bases spanning the gap. This CDR3 has 13 amino acids. Germline CDR1 reads SGHNT; CDR2 reads YENEEA. CDR3 DNA: TGTGCCAGCAGCTTAGAGCAGGGTGGTGAGCAGTTCTTC. Translating gives CASSLEQGGEQFF.

The chain combines TRBV11-1 with TRBJ1-1; D uncertain. The CDR3 totals 12 residues. CDR1 and CDR2 from the germline V gene are SGHAT and FQDESV (reference sequence). V lost 5 bases to trimming and J lost 9 bases, with 13 bases between them. CDR3 bases: TGTGCCAGCAGCCCTGTAAGTTTCCAAGCTTTCTTT. Protein product: CASSPVSFQAFF.

This chain uses TRBV19 with TRBJ2-6, with D tentatively TRBD1 or TRBD2 (5 bases each). The CDR3 spans 18 residues. In germline, CDR1 is LNHDA, CDR2 SQIVND (reference sequence). The ends were cut back, 1 base at V and 0 bases at J, with 13 bases in the middle. The CDR3: CASSIGGAAPSGANVLTF. CDR3 bases: TGTGCCAGTAGTATAGGAGGGGCAGCCCCCTCTGGGGCCAACGTCCTGACTTTC.

The genes are TRBV5-1 and TRBJ1-6; TRBD1 might be the D (5 bases). The germline V gene has CDR1 SGHRS and CDR2 YFSETQ. The CDR3 is 16 residues long. Trimming shortened V by 5 bases and J by 10 bases, and 22 bases separated the two germline ends. In DNA, the CDR3 is TGCGCCAGCAGGACCGGGGGTGGTAGGCGAGAATCACCCCTCCACTTT. Its protein is CASRTGGGRRESPLHF.

This sequence joins TRBV5-5 and TRBJ1-2; D uncertain. Between the trimmed V and J ends, which lost 6 bases and 5 bases, there was a span of 11 bases. The germline CDR1 and CDR2 sequences are SGHKS and YYEKEE (reference sequence). The CDR3 runs to 12 residues. CDR3 in amino acids: CASNLAGYGYTF. CDR3 sequence (DNA): TGTGCCAGCAACCTGGCCGGGTATGGCTACACCTTC.

V and J are TRBV18 and TRBJ2-3; TRBD1 or TRBD2 may be the D gene (5 bases each). The CDR3 has 16 amino acids. Germline CDR1 is KGHSH and CDR2 is LQKENI. Trimming pared 2 bases from V and 6 bases from J, leaving 18 bases between. CDR3 nucleotide sequence: TGTGCCAGCTCACCAAGGCAGAAGGGGACCATGGATACGCAGTATTTT. Translation: CASSPRQKGTMDTQYF.

This clone was counted between two and nine times. The chain employs TRBV3-1 (or the pseudogene TRBV3-2) and TRBJ1-1; TRBD1 matches 12 bases. The ends lost 0 bases at V and 4 bases at J; junction bases unmatched: 6. This CDR3 comprises 17 residues. Germline V lookup: CDR1 LGHDT, CDR2 YNNKEL (reference sequence). DNA for the CDR3: TGTGCCAGCAGCCAAGATCTGGGACAGGGGGCGAGCACTGAAGCTTTCTTT. Its translation: CASSQDLGQGASTEAFF.

This chain's CDR3 is CASSEGTSGEATDTQYF. CDR3 sequence (DNA): TGTGCCAGCAGTGAAGGGACTAGCGGCGAGGCCACAGATACGCAGTATTTT. The gene calls are TRBV2 and TRBJ2-3; 10 nucleotides line up with TRBD2. Per germline, CDR1 SNHLY and CDR2 FYNNEI. The CDR3 is 17 amino acids. V was clipped by 1 base and J by 2 bases; unmatched bases: 6.

The CDR3 here is CASSQVGDQPQHF. DNA for the CDR3: TGCGCCAGCAGCCAAGTAGGGGATCAGCCCCAGCATTTT. The chain links TRBV4-1 to TRBJ1-5; possibly TRBD1 for D (5 bases). Trimming pared 1 base from V and 5 bases from J, leaving 6 bases between. CDR3 length: 13 amino acids. The germline V gene has CDR1 MGHRA and CDR2 YSYEKL.

This chain links TRBV19 with TRBJ1-1, with D uncertain. The CDR3 is 13 amino acids. Trimming pared 7 bases from V and 6 bases from J, leaving 15 bases between. Germline loops: CDR1 LNHDA, CDR2 SQIVND (reference sequence). The CDR3 DNA reads TGTGCCAGTAAACGGGATAAAGCGTCTGAAGCTTTCTTT. As protein: CASKRDKASEAFF. Using reference TRBV19 and TRBJ1-1 for the parts outside the CDR3, the full variable domain is DGGITQSPKYLFRKEGQNVTLSCEQNLNHDAMYWYRQDPGQGLRLIYYSQIVNDFQKGDIAEGYSVSREKKESFPLTVTSAQKNPTAFYLCASKRDKASEAFFGQGTRLTVV.

This rearrangement joins TRBV12-5 to TRBJ2-6; maybe TRBD1 (5 bases). Germline CDR1 and CDR2: LGHNT and FRNRAP. Deletions cut 0 bases from V and 2 bases from J, with 17 bases between. The CDR3 sequence is 19 residues long. For the CDR3, the DNA is TGTGCTAGTGGTTTGGTGGGCGGCAGGGTAGGACCTGGGGCCAACGTCCTGACTTTC. It yields the protein CASGLVGGRVGPGANVLTF.